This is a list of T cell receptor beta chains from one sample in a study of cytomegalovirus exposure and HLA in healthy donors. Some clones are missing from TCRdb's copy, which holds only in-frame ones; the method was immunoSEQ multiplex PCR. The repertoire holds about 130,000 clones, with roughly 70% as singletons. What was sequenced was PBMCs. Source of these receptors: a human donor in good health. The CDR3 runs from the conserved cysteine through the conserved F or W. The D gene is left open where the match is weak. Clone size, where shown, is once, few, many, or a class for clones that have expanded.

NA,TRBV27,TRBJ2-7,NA,CATGPEGTLSYEQYF,TGTGCCACAGGGCCCGAGGGGACTCTCTCCTACGAGCAGTACTTC
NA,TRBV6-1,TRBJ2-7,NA,CASGDFPGEQYF,TGTGCCAGCGGTGACTTCCCGGGTGAGCAGTACTTC
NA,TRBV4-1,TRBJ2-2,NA,CASSREGGGGELFF,TGCGCCAGCAGCCGGGAGGGGGGTGGCGGGGAGCTGTTTTTT
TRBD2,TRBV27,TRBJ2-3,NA,CASSTTSSGKYNTQYF,TGTGCCAGCAGCACAACCTCGAGCGGGAAATACAATACGCAGTATTTT
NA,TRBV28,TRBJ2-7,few,CASSGSISAFYEQYF,TGTGCCAGCAGCGGTAGCATCTCTGCGTTCTACGAGCAGTACTTC
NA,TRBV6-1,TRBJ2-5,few,CASSLPTGDETQYF,TGTGCCAGCAGCTTACCTACGGGAGACGAGACCCAGTACTTC
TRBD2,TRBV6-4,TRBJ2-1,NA,CASSREAGVRRNEQFF,TGTGCCAGCAGTCGGGAAGCGGGAGTTCGTAGGAATGAGCAGTTCTTC
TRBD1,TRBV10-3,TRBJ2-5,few,CAIRRPGQGETQYF,TGTGCCATCAGGAGACCGGGACAGGGGGAGACCCAGTACTTC
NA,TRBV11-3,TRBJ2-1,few,CASSPEPRVDEQFF,TGTGCCAGCAGCCCAGAGCCCAGGGTTGATGAGCAGTTCTTC
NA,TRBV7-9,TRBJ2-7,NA,CASSLSWQGIYEQYF,TGTGCCAGCAGCTTAAGTTGGCAGGGGATCTACGAGCAGTACTTC
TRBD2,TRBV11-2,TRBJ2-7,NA,CASSLDTQRGIYEQYF,TGTGCCAGCAGCTTAGATACCCAGCGGGGGATCTACGAGCAGTACTTC